The 13 T cell receptor beta chains given below trace back to one sample, sequenced in a study of vaccination and CD4 T cells after COVID-19. CD4+ T cells that had been cultured provided DNA sequenced with the Oncomine TCR Beta short-read assay. From the PCR reads, TCRdb called clonotypes with MiXCR, one entry per CDR3 protein. The sample carries under 6,000 distinct CDR3 sequences, 40% to 50% recorded once. These receptors have no known antigen. Noted treatment: roughly 10-day PBMC culture with coronavirus spike peptide pools or control peptides (ViraFEST assay). Sequencing was performed on CD4+ T cells from blood, cultured in vitro. Receptors were obtained from a human donor who had recovered from COVID-19.

This rearrangement joins TRBV19 to TRBJ1-1; D is uncertain. The CDR3 is 14 residues long. Germline V lookup: CDR1 LNHDA, CDR2 SQIVND (reference sequence). V shed 6 bases and J shed 5 bases, with 16 bases lying between them. The CDR3 bases are TGTGCCAGTAGCCCATTTCAAGTAGGAACTGAAGCTTTCTTT. Translation: CASSPFQVGTEAFF.

This chain links TRBV30 with TRBJ1-1; a weak D match, TRBD1 (5 bases). Germline V gene data show CDR1 as GTSNPN and CDR2 as SVGIG (reference sequence). The V end was cut by 4 bases, the J end by 1 base, with 10 bases between. The CDR3 length is 13 residues. The CDR3 DNA sequence: TGTGCCTGGACGGGGCAGGCGAACACTGAAGCTTTCTTT. This encodes CAWTGQANTEAFF.

This clonotype occurred once. The CDR3 sequence: CASSLADRGQPQHF. The CDR3 region has the DNA TGTGCCAGCAGCTTAGCGGACAGGGGGCAGCCCCAGCATTTT. The V and J genes are TRBV7-8 and TRBJ1-5; 10 bases are shared with TRBD1. The V gene's germline CDR1 is SGHVS and CDR2 FQNEAQ. The CDR3 runs 14 residues. With 0 bases clipped from V and 7 bases from J, the junction kept 0 bases outside the gene matches.

The gene calls are TRBV6-1 and TRBJ2-3, with D possibly matching TRBD2 (6 bases). The V end was cut by 8 bases, the J end by 3 bases, with 12 bases between. Germline CDR1 is MNHNS and CDR2 is SASEGT. The CDR3 covers 13 residues. In DNA form, the CDR3 reads TGTGCCAGCTCGCGGGGCCGAACAGATACGCAGTATTTT. Protein: CASSRGRTDTQYF.

This sequence joins TRBV9 and TRBJ2-4, with 7 bases identical to TRBD1. This CDR3 is built from 18 residues. After removal of 3 bases from V and 0 bases from J, the junction contained 12 bases not matched to a gene. Germline V gene lookup returns CDR1 SGDLS and CDR2 YYNGEE. The CDR3 region has the DNA TGTGCCAGCAGCGCCGACAGGGCAGGGCAGCTAGCCAAAAACATTCAGTACTTC. As protein: CASSADRAGQLAKNIQYF.

The gene calls are TRBV29-1 and TRBJ1-1, with D possibly TRBD1 on 6 matching bases. The CDR3 runs 12 residues. Trimming cost V 4 bases and J 6 bases, with 12 bases left between them. The V gene's germline CDR1 is SQVTM and CDR2 ANQGSEA. The CDR3 loop reads CSVGGGVAEAFF. For the CDR3, the DNA is TGCAGCGTTGGGGGGGGCGTAGCTGAAGCTTTCTTT.

CDR3 in DNA: TGCGCCAGCAGCTTACAGGGGCAGAACACTGAAGCTTTCTTT. Translation: CASSLQGQNTEAFF. The chain links TRBV5-1 to TRBJ1-1, with 7 bases aligning to TRBD1. J was trimmed by 1 base and V by 2 bases; bases with no gene match: 2. CDR3 length: 14 amino acids. CDR1 and CDR2 (germline): SGHRS, YFSETQ.

V is TRBV29-1 and J is TRBJ1-4; D gene unclear. Per germline, CDR1 SQVTM and CDR2 ANQGSEA. The CDR3 has 13 amino acids. Deletions cut 6 bases from V and 5 bases from J, with 13 bases between. The CDR3 sequence is CSVAGTGNEKLFF. The CDR3 DNA reads as TGCAGCGTCGCAGGAACGGGGAATGAAAAACTGTTTTTT. The whole variable domain, filled in from reference TRBV29-1 and TRBJ1-4, reads SAVISQKPSRDICQRGTSLTIQCQVDSQVTMMFWYRQQPGQSLTLIATANQGSEATYESGFVIDKFPISRPNLTFSTLTVSNMSPEDSSIYLCSVAGTGNEKLFFGSGTQLSVL.

The CDR3 spells CSAPKHKSGETQYF. In DNA, the CDR3 is TGCAGTGCTCCTAAACACAAATCGGGGGAGACCCAGTACTTC. The chain recombines TRBV20-1 with TRBJ2-5; D may be TRBD2 (5 bases). Germline-derived CDR1 and CDR2 are DFQATT and SNEGSKA (reference sequence). The CDR3 spans 14 residues. The germline V and J ends were trimmed by 5 bases and 5 bases, with 18 bases remaining between them.

This clonotype was seen a handful of times. The chain recombines TRBV7-2 with TRBJ2-3; D not certain. The germline gives CDR1 SGHTA, CDR2 FQGNSA. The CDR3 is made up of 15 amino acids. The V gene lost 1 base and the J gene lost 2 bases, with 10 bases spanning the gap. The CDR3 reads CASSLGRYVTDTQYF. The CDR3, as DNA: TGTGCCAGCAGCTTAGGACGGTACGTCACAGATACGCAGTATTTT.

J is TRBJ2-2 and V is TRBV20-1; 7 bases map to TRBD2. V dropped 0 bases and J dropped 5; count of bases not matched to a gene: 15. This CDR3 contains 18 residues. Germline V lookup: CDR1 DFQATT, CDR2 SNEGSKA (reference sequence). CDR3 region: CSARDHWRGTTGTGELFF. In DNA form, the CDR3 reads TGCAGTGCTAGAGATCACTGGCGGGGGACCACCGGGACCGGGGAGCTGTTTTTT.

This clonotype was counted a few times. The chain employs TRBV11-3 and TRBJ2-3; the D is unclear. The V gene lost 5 bases and the J gene lost 8 bases, with 14 bases spanning the gap. The CDR3 consists of 13 residues. CDR1 SGHNT and CDR2 YENEEA come from the germline V gene. CDR3 DNA sequence: TGTGCCAGCAGCCCAGCCGGGCCAGGTACGCAGTATTTT. Residues: CASSPAGPGTQYF.

This chain connects TRBV24-1 to TRBJ2-3; D not certain. Trimming shortened V by 4 bases and J by 7 bases, and 11 bases separated the two germline ends. The CDR3 totals 13 residues. Looked up from germline, CDR1 is KGHDR and CDR2 is SFDVKD. The CDR3: CATSDHERNTQYF. CDR3 nucleotides: TGTGCCACCAGTGACCATGAGAGGAATACGCAGTATTTT.